This entry concerns a single T cell receptor beta chain. Its antigen is not yet known. There are no base qualities to consult, and no much larger clone falls within one base. TCRbeta CDR3 regions were amplified from genomic DNA by means of the immunoSEQ Assay, a bias-controlled multiplex PCR. The authors' analysis ran thus. The number of nucleated cells in each sample was estimated by amplification of reference gene primers within the assay. To quantify the absolute abundance of each unique TCRbeta CDR3 rearrangement, sequence reads were collapsed and filtered. Productive Simpson clonality was computed per sample as the square root of Simpson's diversity index over productive rearrangements. The immuneACCESS repertoire file appears here via TCRdb, limited to in-frame rearrangements. These files lack a portion of the clones; in checked studies, under half of the deficit traces to unresolved V genes, and the cause of the others is not known. The V and J calls and clone size were taken over from that table, and D and trimming were inferred from the DNA. The sample yields about 80,000 clones; approximately 76% were counted once. In total, the top ten clones hold about 16% of the sample.

The data were obtained in a study of blood T cell repertoires in COVID-19 (dated by TCRdb to about 2020). Concerning the study at large: The collaborator samples originated in the United States, Italy and Spain and spanned the acute and convalescent phases of COVID-19. Subjects who had been exposed to COVID-19, were actively infected with it, or had recovered from it provided the deeply sampled blood TCRbeta repertoires that made up the dataset. A de-identified subject ID, COVID-19 status, age in years and sex were almost always included in the sample metadata. The repertoires were made available in a free public database intended to serve as a resource for research on the immune response to SARS-CoV-2. HLA class I and class II types, where available, came from metadata supplied by the sample provider rather than from assay-based typing. The samples were drawn from two sources: the first 160 participants of the ongoing ImmuneRACE study, and 1,254 subjects contributed by 6 global collaborators. The material from the prospective study consisted of cDNA or gDNA derived from T cells, B-cell-depleted T cells, or PBMCs.

What the authors observed across the whole study: The amount of clinical and demographic metadata varied by source and participant and was provided uncurated.

Each collaborating institution followed its own protocols to collect whole blood in K2EDTA tubes. For TCRbeta analysis, collaborator samples were shipped as frozen whole blood, as isolated PBMCs, or as DNA extracted from either sample type. Trimming removed 3 bases from V and 5 bases from J, leaving 13 bases between the germline ends. Reading the germline V gene gives CDR1 SGHVS and CDR2 FQNEAQ. Measured from the cysteine to the phenylalanine, the CDR3 is 15 residues long. Kept here is only the CDR3 DNA, which spans 45 bases and is read in frame from base 1. The sequencing sample was made of peripheral blood. The chain is made from TRBV7-8 and TRBJ2-2; the D segment could be TRBD2, given 6 matching bases. This sequence was found in a man between 65 and 80 years old with active or convalescent COVID-19. The DNA is as follows: TGTGCCAGCAGCTTCCGGGACTTACTTACCGGGGAGCTGTTTTTT. Its product reads: CASSFRDLLTGELFF.